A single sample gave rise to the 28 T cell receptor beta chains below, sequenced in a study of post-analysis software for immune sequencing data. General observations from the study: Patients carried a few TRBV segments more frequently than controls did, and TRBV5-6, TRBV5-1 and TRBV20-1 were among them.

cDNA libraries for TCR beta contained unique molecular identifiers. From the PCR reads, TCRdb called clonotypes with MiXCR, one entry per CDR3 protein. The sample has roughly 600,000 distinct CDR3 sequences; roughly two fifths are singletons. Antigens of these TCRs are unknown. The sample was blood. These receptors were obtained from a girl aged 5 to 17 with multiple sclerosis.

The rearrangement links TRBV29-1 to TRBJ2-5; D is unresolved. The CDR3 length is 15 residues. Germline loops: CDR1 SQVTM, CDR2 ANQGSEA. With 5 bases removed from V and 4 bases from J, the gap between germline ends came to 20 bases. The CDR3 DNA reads TGCAGCGTTCCCGGGCCAGAATATTCGGGAGAGACCCAGTACTTC. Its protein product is CSVPGPEYSGETQYF.

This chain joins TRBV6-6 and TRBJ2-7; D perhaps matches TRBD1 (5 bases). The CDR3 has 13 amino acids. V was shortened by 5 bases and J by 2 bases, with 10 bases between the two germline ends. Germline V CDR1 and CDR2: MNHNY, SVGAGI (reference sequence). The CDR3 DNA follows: TGTGCCAGCAGTGACAGATCTACCTACGAGCAGTACTTC. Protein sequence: CASSDRSTYEQYF.

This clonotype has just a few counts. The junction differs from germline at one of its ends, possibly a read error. CDR3 in amino acids: CASSLGSGQHYGHTF. For the CDR3, the DNA is TGTGCCAGCAGTTTGGGGTCAGGGCAGCACTATGGCCACACCTTC. The J gene is TRBJ1-2, the V gene TRBV27, with a possible D match to TRBD1 (5 bases). Germline V CDR1 and CDR2: MNHEY, SMNVEV (reference sequence). CDR3 length equals 15 residues.

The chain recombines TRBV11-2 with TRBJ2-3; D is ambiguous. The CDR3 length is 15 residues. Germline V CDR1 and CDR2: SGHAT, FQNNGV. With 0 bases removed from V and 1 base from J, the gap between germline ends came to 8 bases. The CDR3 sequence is CASSLDSTGTDTQYF. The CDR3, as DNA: TGTGCCAGCAGCTTAGATAGCACAGGCACAGATACGCAGTATTTT.

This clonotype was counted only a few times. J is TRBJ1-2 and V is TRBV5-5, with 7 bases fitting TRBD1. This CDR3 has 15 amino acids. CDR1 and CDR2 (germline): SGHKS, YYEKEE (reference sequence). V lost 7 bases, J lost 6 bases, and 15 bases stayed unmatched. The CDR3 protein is CASAYTGQIDHGYTF. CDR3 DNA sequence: TGTGCCAGCGCATATACGGGACAGATAGACCATGGCTACACCTTC.

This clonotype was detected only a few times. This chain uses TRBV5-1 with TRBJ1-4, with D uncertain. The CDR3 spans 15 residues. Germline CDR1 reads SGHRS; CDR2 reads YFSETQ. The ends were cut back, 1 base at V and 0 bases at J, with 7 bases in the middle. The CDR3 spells CASSLQPSTNEKLFF. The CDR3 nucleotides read TGCGCCAGCAGCTTGCAGCCGTCAACTAATGAAAAACTGTTTTTT.

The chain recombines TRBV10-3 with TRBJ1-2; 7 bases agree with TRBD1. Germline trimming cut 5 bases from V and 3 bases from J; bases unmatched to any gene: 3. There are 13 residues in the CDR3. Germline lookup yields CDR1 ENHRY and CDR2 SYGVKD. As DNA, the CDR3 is TGTGCCATCAGTTACCAGGGGGACTATGGCTACACCTTC. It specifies CAISYQGDYGYTF.

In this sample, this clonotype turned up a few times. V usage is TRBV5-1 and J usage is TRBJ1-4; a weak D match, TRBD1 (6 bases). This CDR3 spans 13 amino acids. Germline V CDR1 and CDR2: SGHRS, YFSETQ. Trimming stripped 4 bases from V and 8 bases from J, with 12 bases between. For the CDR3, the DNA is TGCGCCAGCAGCGTCGGACAGCAGGAAAAACTGTTTTTT. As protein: CASSVGQQEKLFF.

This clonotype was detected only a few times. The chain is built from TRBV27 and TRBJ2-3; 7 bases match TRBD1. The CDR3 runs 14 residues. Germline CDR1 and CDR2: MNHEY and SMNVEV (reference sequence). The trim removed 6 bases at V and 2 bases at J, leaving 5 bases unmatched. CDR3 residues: CASRADRATDTQYF. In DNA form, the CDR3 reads TGTGCCAGCAGAGCTGACAGGGCCACAGATACGCAGTATTTT.

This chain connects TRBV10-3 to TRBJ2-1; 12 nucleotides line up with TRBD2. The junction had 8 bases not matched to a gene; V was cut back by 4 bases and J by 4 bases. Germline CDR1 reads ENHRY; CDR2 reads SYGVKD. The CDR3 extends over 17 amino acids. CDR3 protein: CAISAGLAGTLYNEQFF. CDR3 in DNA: TGTGCCATCAGTGCGGGACTAGCGGGTACTTTATACAATGAGCAGTTCTTC.

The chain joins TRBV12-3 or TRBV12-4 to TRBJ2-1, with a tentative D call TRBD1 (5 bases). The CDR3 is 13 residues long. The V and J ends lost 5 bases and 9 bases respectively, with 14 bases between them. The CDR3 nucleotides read TGTGCCAGCAGTAAAACAGCTAGGGGTGAGCAGTTCTTC. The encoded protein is CASSKTARGEQFF.

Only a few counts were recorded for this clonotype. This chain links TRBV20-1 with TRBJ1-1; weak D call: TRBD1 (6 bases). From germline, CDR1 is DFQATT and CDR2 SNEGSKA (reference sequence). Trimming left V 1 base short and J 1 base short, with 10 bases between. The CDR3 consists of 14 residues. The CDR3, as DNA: TGCAGTGCTAGAGCCTCACAGGGGAACACTGAAGCTTTCTTT. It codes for CSARASQGNTEAFF.

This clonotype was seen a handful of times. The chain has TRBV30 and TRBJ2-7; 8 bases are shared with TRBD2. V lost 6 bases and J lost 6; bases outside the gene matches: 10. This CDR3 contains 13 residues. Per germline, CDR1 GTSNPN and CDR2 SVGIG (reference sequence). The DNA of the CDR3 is TGTGCCTGCTTCGGACTAGCAGGATCCGAGCAGTACTTC. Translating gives CACFGLAGSEQYF.

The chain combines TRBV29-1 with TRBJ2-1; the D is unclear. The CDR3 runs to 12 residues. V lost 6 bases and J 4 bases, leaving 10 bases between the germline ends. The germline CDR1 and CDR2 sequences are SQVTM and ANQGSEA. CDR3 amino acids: CSVAGPYNEQFF. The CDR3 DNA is TGCAGCGTGGCCGGACCTTACAATGAGCAGTTCTTC.

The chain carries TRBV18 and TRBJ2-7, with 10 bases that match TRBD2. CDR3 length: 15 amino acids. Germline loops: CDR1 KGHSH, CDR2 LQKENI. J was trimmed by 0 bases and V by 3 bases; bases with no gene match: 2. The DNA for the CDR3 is TGTGCCAGCTCACCTAGCGGGGGGCCCTCCTACGAGCAGTACTTC. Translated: CASSPSGGPSYEQYF.

The CDR3 loop is CASSPEAGITNGYTF. As DNA, the CDR3 is TGTGCCAGCAGTCCCGAAGCAGGGATCACCAATGGCTACACCTTC. J is TRBJ1-2 and V is TRBV12-3 or TRBV12-4; D is perhaps TRBD1 (5 bases). The CDR3 totals 15 residues. Deletions cut 5 bases from V and 6 bases from J, with 19 bases between.

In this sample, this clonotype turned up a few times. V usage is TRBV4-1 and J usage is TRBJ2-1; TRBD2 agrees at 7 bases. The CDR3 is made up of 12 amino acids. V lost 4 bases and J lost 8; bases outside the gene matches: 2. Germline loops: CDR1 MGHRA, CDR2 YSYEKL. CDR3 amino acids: CASSPGLHEQFF. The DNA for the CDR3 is TGCGCCAGCAGCCCGGGACTACATGAGCAGTTCTTC.

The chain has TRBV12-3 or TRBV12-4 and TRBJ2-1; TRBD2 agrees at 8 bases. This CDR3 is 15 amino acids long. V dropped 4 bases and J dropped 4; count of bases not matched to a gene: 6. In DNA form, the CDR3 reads TGTGCCAGCAGTTCTGGAGCGGGGGCTTACAATGAGCAGTTCTTC. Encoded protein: CASSSGAGAYNEQFF.

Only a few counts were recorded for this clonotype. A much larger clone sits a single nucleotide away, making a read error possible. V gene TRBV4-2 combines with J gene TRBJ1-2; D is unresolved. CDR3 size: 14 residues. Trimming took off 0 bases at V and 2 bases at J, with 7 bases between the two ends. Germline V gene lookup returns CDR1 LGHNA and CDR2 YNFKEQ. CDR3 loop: CASSQDRENYGYTF. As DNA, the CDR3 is TGTGCCAGCAGCCAAGATAGAGAGAACTATGGCTACACCTTC.

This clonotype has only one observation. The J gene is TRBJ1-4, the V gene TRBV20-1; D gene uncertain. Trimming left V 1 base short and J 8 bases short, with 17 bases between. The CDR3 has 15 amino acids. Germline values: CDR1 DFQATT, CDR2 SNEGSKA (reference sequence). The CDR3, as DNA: TGCAGTGCTAGAGGGCTTTGGCCGGTCGAGGAAAAACTGTTTTTT. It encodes CSARGLWPVEEKLFF.

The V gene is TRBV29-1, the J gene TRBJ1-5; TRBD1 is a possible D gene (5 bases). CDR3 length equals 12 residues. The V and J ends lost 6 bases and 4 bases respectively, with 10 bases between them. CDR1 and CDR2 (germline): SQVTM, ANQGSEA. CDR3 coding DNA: TGCAGCGTCGGGTGGGGGAATCAGCCCCAGCATTTT. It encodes CSVGWGNQPQHF.

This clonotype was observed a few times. The CDR3 DNA follows: TGCGCCAGCAGCCAAGATCCGAAAGCAGCCCAAGAGACCCAGTACTTC. Protein product: CASSQDPKAAQETQYF. V usage is TRBV4-1 and J usage is TRBJ2-5; D is uncertain. CDR3 length equals 16 residues. Trimming took 0 bases from V and 1 from J, leaving 12 bases between them. CDR1 and CDR2 (germline): MGHRA, YSYEKL.

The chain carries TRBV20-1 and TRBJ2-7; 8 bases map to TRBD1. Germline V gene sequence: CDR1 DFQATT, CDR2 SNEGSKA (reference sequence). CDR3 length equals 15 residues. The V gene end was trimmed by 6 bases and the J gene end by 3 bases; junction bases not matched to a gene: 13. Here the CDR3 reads CSAVSAGQDFYEQYF. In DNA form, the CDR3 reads TGCAGTGCCGTTTCCGCGGGACAGGACTTCTACGAGCAGTACTTC.

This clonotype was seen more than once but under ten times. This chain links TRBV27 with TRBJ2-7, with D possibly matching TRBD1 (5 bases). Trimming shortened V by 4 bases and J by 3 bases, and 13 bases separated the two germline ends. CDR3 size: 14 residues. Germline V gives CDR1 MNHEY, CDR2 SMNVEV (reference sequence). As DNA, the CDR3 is TGTGCCAGCAGTTATATAGGACACCTCTACGAGCAGTACTTC. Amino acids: CASSYIGHLYEQYF.

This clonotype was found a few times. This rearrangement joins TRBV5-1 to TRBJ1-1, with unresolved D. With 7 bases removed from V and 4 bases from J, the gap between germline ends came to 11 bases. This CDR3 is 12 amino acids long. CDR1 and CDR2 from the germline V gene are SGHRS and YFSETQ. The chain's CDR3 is CASYSRSTEAFF. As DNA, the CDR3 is TGCGCCAGCTACTCGAGGAGCACTGAAGCTTTCTTT.

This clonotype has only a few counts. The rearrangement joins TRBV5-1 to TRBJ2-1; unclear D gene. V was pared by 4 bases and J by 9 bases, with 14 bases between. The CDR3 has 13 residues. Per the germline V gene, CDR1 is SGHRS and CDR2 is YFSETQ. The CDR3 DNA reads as TGCGCCAGCAGCGCAGGACCCGCGATTGAGCAGTTCTTC. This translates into CASSAGPAIEQFF.

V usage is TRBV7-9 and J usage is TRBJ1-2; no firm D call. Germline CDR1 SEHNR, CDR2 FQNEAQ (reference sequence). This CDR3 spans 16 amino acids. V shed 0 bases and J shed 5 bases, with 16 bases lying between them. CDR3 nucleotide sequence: TGTGCCAGCAGCTTAGCGCAGACTTCCTTGGGGTATGGCTACACCTTC. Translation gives CASSLAQTSLGYGYTF.

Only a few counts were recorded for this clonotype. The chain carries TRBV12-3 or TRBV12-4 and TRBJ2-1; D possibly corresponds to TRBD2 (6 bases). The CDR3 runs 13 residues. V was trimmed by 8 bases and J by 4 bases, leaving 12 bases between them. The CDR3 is CASGGTRYNEQFF. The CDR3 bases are TGTGCCAGCGGCGGGACGCGATACAATGAGCAGTTCTTC.